This TCR beta chain derives from a study of technical replicates of blood from several donors. This CDR3 is 11 amino acids long. Only in-frame clones appear in the TCRdb table, and some are missing; sequencing was by immunoSEQ multiplex PCR. The table records about 56,000 clones, about 95% of them present only once. The V gene is TRBV21-1, the J gene TRBJ2-2; the DNA was not compared with TRBD2, the D call given in the table. TRBV21-1 has pseudogene status. Input material: PBMCs. The source of this sequence is a human donor in good health. Some clones in this sample may be carry-over from other donors' samples. The CDR3 protein is CASSTAGELFF. For the CDR3, the DNA is TGTGCCAGCAGCACTGCCGGGGAGCTGTTTTTT.